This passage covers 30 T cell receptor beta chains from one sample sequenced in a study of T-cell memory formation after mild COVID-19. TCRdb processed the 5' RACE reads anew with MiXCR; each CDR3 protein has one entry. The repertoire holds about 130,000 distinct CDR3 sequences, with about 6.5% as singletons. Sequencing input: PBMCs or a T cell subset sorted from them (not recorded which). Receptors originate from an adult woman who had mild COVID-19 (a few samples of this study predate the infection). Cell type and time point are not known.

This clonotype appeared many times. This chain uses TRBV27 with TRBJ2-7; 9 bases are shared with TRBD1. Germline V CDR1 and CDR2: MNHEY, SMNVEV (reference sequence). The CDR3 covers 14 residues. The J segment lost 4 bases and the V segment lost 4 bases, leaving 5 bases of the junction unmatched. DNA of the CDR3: TGTGCCAGCAGTTCCTGGACAGGGGATTACGAGCAGTACTTC. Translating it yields CASSSWTGDYEQYF.

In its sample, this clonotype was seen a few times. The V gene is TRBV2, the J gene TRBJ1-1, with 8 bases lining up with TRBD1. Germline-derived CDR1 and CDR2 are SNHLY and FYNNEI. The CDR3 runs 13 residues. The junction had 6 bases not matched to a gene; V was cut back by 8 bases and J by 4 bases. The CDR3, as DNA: TGTGCCAGCGGAACAGGGGGGGTCACTGAAGCTTTCTTT. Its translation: CASGTGGVTEAFF.

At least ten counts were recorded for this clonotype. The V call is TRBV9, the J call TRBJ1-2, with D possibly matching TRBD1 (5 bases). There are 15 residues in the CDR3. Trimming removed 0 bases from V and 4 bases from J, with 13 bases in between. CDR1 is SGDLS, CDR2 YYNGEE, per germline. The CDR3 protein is CASSVAQDSRYGYTF. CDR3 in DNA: TGTGCCAGCAGCGTAGCTCAAGACAGCCGCTATGGCTACACCTTC.

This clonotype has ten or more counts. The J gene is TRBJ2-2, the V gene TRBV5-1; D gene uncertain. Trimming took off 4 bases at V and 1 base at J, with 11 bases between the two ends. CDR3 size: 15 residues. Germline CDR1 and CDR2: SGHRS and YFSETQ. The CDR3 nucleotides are TGCGCCAGCAGCCCTCCGACGGGGAACACCGGGGAGCTGTTTTTT. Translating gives CASSPPTGNTGELFF.

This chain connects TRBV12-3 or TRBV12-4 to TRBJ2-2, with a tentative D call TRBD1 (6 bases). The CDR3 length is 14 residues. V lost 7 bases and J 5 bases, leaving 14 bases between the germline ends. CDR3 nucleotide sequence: TGTGCCAGCACCCCCACAGGGCTAACCGGGGAGCTGTTTTTT. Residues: CASTPTGLTGELFF.

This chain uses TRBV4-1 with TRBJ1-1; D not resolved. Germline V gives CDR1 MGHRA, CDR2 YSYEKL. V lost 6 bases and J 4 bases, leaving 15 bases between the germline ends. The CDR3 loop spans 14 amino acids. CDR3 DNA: TGCGCCAGCAGGCCCTGGGGTGAGAGCACTGAAGCTTTCTTT. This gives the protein CASRPWGESTEAFF.

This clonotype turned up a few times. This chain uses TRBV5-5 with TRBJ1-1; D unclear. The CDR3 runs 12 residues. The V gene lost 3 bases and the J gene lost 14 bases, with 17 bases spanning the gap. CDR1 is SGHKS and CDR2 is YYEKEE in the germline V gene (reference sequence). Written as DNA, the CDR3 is TGTGCCAGCAGCTGGGGAGCGCGGCGGGAGTTCTTT. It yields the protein CASSWGARREFF.

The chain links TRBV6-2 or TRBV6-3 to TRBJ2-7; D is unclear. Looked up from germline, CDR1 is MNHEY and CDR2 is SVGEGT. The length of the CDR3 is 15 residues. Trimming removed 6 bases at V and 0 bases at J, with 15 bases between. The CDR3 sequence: CASSSDGLSSYEQYF. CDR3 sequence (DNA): TGTGCCAGCAGCTCAGACGGGTTGAGCTCCTACGAGCAGTACTTC.

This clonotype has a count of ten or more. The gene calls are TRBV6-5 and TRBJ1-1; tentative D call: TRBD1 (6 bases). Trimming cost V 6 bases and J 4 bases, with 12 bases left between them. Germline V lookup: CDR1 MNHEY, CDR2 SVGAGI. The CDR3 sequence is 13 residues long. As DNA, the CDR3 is TGTGCCAGCAGAGACACAGGGTCCACTGAAGCTTTCTTT. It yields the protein CASRDTGSTEAFF.

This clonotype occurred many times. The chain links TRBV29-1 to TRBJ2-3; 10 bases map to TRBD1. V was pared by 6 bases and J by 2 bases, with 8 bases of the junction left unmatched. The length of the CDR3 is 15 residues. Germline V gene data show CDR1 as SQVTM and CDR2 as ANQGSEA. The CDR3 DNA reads TGCAGCGTGGGACAGGGGCTAGGACACACAGATACGCAGTATTTT. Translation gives CSVGQGLGHTDTQYF.

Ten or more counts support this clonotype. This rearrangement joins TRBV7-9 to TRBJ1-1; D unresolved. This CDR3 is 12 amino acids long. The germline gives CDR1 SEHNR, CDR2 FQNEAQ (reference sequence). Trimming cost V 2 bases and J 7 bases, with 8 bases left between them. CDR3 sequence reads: CASSLIPGEAFF. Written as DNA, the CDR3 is TGTGCCAGCAGCTTAATTCCAGGTGAAGCTTTCTTT.

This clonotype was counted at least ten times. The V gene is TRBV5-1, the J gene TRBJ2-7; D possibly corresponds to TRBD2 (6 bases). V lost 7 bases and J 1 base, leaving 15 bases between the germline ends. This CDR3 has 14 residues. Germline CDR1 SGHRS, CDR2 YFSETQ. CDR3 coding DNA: TGCGCCAGCGCGTCGTCGGGGGTTTCCTACGAGCAGTACTTC. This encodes CASASSGVSYEQYF.

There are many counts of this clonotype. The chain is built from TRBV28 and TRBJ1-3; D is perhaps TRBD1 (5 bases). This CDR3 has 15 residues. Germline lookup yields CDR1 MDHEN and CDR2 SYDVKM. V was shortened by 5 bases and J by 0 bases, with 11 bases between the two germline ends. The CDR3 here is CASSLDSLSGNTIYF. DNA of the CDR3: TGTGCCAGCAGTCTAGACAGTCTCTCTGGAAACACCATATATTTT.

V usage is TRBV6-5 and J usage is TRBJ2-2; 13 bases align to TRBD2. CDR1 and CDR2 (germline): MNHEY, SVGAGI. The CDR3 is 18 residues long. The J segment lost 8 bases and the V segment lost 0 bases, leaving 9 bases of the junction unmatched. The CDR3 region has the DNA TGTGCCAGCAGTTACTCGATTGTGGGACTAGCGGGGTCTGGGGAGCTGTTTTTT. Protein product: CASSYSIVGLAGSGELFF.

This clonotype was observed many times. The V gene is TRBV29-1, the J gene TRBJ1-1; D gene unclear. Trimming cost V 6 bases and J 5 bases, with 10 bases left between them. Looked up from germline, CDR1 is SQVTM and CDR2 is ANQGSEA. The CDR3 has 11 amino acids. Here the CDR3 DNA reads TGCAGCGTCGGGAGAGAGACTGAAGCTTTCTTT. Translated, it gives CSVGRETEAFF.

Here the CDR3 reads CASSLVGLTGGRMNTEAFF. The CDR3 DNA sequence: TGTGCCAGCAGCTTAGTGGGCCTGACAGGGGGCAGGATGAACACTGAAGCTTTCTTT. This chain links TRBV11-2 with TRBJ1-1; 10 bases agree with TRBD1. In germline, CDR1 is SGHAT, CDR2 FQNNGV. The CDR3 is 19 residues long. The V and J ends lost 1 base and 0 bases, in that order; junction bases with no gene match: 11.

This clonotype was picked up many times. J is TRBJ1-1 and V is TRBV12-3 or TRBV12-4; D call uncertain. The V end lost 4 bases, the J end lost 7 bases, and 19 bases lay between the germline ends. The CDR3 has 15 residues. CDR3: CASSSTPTASGEAFF. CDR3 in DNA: TGTGCCAGCAGTTCAACACCTACAGCGTCAGGTGAAGCTTTCTTT.

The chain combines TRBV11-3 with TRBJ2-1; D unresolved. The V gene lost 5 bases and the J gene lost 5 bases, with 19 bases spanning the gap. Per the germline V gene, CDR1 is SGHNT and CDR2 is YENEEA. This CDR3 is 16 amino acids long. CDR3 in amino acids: CASSIIDVSGHNEQFF. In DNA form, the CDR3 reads TGTGCCAGCAGCATCATAGACGTGAGTGGGCACAATGAGCAGTTCTTC.

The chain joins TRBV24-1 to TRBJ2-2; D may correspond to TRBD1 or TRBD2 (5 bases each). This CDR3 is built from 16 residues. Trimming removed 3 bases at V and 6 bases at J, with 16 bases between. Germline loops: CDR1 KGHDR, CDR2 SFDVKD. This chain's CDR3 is CATSDGPGRGAGELFF. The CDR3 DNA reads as TGTGCCACCAGTGATGGACCGGGACGGGGAGCCGGGGAGCTGTTTTTT.

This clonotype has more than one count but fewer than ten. CDR3 loop: CASSEGQGITLHF. The CDR3 DNA is TGTGCCAGCAGTGAGGGACAGGGTATCACCCTCCACTTT. This chain connects TRBV2 to TRBJ1-6, with TRBD1 matching over 9 bases. V shed 3 bases and J 14 bases; nucleotides not matched to a gene: 5. Germline V CDR1 and CDR2: SNHLY, FYNNEI. The CDR3 has 13 residues.

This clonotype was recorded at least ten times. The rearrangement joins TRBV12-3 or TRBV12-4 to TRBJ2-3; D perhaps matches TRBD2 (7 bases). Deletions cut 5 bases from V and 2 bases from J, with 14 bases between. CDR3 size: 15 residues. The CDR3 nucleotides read TGTGCCAGCAGTCCCCGGGGGGCCTACACAGATACGCAGTATTTT. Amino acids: CASSPRGAYTDTQYF.

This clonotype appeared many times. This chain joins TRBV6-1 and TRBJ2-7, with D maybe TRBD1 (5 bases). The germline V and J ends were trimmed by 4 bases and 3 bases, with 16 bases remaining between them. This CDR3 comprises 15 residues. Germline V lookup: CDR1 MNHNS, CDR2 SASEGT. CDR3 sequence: CASSVMVGRGYEQYF. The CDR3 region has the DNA TGTGCCAGCAGTGTGATGGTGGGGCGAGGCTACGAGCAGTACTTC.

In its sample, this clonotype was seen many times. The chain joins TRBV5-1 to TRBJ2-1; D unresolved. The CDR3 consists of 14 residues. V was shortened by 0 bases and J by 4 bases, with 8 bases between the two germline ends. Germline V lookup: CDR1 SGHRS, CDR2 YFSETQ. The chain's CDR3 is CASSLEGQYNEQFF. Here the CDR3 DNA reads TGCGCCAGCAGCTTGGAGGGTCAATACAATGAGCAGTTCTTC.

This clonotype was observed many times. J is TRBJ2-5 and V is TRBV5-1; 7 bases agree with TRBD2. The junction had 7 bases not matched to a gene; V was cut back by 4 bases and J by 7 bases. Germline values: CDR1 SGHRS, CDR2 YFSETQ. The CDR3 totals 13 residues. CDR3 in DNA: TGCGCCAGCAGCCCCGGGGGGACGCCGACCCAGTACTTC. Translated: CASSPGGTPTQYF.

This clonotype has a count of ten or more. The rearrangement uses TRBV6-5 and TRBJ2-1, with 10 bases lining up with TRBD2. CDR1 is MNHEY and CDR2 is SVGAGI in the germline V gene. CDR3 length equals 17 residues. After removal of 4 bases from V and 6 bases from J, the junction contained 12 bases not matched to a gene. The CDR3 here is CASSSLIWTSGGNEQFF. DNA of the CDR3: TGTGCCAGCAGTTCCCTTATTTGGACTAGCGGTGGCAATGAGCAGTTCTTC.

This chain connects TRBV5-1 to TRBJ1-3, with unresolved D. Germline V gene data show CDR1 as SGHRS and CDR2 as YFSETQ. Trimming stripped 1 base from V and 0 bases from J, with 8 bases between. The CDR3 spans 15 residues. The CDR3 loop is CASSLQVNSGNTIYF. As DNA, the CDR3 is TGCGCCAGCAGCTTGCAGGTGAACTCTGGAAACACCATATATTTT.

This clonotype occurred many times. CDR3 sequence (DNA): TGCGCCAGCAGCAATCAGGGGAAAAACGAGCAGTACTTC. Encoded protein: CASSNQGKNEQYF. The V and J genes are TRBV4-1 and TRBJ2-7; D is perhaps TRBD1 (6 bases). With 5 bases removed from V and 5 bases from J, the gap between germline ends came to 13 bases. Germline CDR1 and CDR2: MGHRA and YSYEKL. The CDR3 sequence is 13 residues long.

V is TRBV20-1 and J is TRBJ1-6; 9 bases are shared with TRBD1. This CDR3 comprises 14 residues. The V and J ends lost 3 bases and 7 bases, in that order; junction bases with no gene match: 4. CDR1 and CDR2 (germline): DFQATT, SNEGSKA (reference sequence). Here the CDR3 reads CSASLDRGNSPLHF. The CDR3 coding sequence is TGCAGTGCTAGCCTAGACAGGGGGAATTCACCCCTCCACTTT.

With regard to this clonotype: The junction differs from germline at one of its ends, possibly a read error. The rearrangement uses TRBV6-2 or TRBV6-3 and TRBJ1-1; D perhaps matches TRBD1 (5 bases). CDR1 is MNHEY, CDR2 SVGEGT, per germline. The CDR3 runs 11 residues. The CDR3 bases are TGTGCCAGCAGCCTCGGACAACAAGCTTTATTT. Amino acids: CASSLGQQALF.

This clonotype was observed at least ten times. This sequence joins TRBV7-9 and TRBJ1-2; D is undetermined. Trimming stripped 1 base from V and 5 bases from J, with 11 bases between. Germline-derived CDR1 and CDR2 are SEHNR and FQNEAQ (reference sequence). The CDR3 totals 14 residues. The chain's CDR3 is CASSLGSRKYGYTF. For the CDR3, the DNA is TGTGCCAGCAGCTTAGGTTCCAGGAAATATGGCTACACCTTC.